The 4 T cell receptor delta chains given below trace back to one sample, sequenced in a study of gamma-delta chains in newborns, infants, children. TCRdb re-called clones from the reads via CATT. The sample contains 5,500 to 8,500 delta-chain clones, around 11% of which appear only once. The material sequenced was blood. The receptors come from a child who was a newborn, infant or young child, either healthy, febrile or measles-vaccinated (not recorded which).

The CDR3 loop reads CACETVFGPTAGDTGSWDTRQMFF. The CDR3 DNA is TGTGCCTGTGAAACCGTTTTTGGACCTACGGCGGGGGATACGGGCTCCTGGGACACCCGACAGATGTTTTTC. The gene calls are TRDV2 and TRDJ3; 10 bases match TRDD3. No J gene is reported in TCRdb; it was inferred here by comparing the DNA with germline. V was pared by 4 bases and J by 0 bases, with 23 bases of the junction left unmatched. The germline gives CDR1 GEAIGNYY, CDR2 EKD. This CDR3 spans 24 amino acids.

The rearrangement links TRDV2 to TRDJ1; TRDD3 aligns across 13 bases. TCRdb lists no J gene, so it was determined here by aligning the DNA to germline. The CDR3 loop spans 18 amino acids. V lost 0 bases, J lost 7 bases, and 13 bases stayed unmatched. CDR1 GEAIGNYY and CDR2 EKD come from the germline V gene. The CDR3 loop is CACDTVTGGYGVRGKLIF. As DNA, the CDR3 is TGTGCCTGTGACACCGTGACTGGGGGATACGGAGTGAGGGGTAAACTCATCTTT.

The V call is TRDV2, the J call TRDJ3, with 7 bases fitting TRDD3. TCRdb is silent on the J gene; assignment here came from matching the DNA to germline. CDR3 length equals 21 residues. Germline-derived CDR1 and CDR2 are GEAIGNYY and EKD. The V and J ends lost 0 bases and 0 bases, in that order; junction bases with no gene match: 13. DNA of the CDR3: TGTGCCTGTGACACCGCTGTGAGTGGGGGAGCCGACTCCTGGGACACCCGACAGATGTTTTTC. Its protein product is CACDTAVSGGADSWDTRQMFF.

This clone was seen more than once but under ten times. This may arise from a read error, as a much more abundant clone is one base away. This sequence joins TRDV2 and TRDJ3, with a possible D match to TRDD3 (6 bases). Germline V lookup: CDR1 GEAIGNYY, CDR2 EKD. The CDR3 is 22 residues long. The CDR3 reads CACDKVLGPYVKGSWGTRQMFF. CDR3 bases: TGTGCCTGTGACAAGGTTTTGGGGCCCTACGTGAAGGGCTCCTGGGGCACCCGACAGATGTTTTTC.